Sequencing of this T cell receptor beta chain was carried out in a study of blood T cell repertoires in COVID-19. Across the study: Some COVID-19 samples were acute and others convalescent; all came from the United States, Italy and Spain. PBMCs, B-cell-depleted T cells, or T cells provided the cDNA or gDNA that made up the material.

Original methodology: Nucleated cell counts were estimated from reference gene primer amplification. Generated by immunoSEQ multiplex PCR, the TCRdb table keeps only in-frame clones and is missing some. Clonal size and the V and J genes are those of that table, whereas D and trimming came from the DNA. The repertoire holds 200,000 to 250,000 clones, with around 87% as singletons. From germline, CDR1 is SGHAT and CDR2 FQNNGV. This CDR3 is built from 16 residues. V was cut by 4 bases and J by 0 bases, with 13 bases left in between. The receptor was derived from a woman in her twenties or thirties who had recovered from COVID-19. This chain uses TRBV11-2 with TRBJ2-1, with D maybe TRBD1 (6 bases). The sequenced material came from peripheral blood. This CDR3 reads CASSSPQGPSYNEQFF. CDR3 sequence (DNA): TGTGCCAGCAGCTCACCACAGGGTCCCTCCTACAATGAGCAGTTCTTC.